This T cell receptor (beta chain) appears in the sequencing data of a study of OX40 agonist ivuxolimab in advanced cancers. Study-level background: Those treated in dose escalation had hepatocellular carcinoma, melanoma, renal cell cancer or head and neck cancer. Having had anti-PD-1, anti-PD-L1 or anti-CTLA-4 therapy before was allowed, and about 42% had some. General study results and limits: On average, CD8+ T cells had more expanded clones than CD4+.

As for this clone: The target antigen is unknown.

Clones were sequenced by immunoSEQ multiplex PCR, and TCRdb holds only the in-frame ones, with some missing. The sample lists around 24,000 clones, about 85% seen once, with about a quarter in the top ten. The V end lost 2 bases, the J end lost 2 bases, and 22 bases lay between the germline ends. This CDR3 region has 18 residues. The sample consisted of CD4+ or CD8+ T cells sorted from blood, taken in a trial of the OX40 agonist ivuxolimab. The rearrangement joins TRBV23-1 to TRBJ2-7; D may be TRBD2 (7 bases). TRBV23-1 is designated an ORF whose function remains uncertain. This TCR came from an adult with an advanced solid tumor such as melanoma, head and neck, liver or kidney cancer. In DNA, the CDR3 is TGCGCCAGCAGTCAAGGGCCAGGGGCGGCGGGAGAAACCTACGAGCAGTACTTC. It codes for CASSQGPGAAGETYEQYF.